The rows below give T cell receptor beta chains drawn from one sample of a study of beta chain features in type 1 diabetes. This table comes from immunoSEQ multiplex PCR, and its TCRdb copy is limited to in-frame clones, with some not included. Here the sample spans 250,000 to 300,000 clones, roughly an eighth being singletons. Sequencing input: naive CD4+ T cells from blood. These receptor sequences come from a man aged 25 to 40 with type 1 diabetes. The CDR3 runs from the conserved cysteine through the conserved F or W. A D gene is named only where the DNA matches it firmly. The size of a clone is reported for some rows only, either as once, few or many, or as a class for expanded clones.

V gene	D gene	J gene	clone size	CDR3 protein	CDR3 DNA
TRBV11-2	-	TRBJ2-7	-	CASSDERVSGQYF	TGTGCCAGCAGCGACGAGCGGGTGTCGGGGCAGTACTTC
TRBV11-2	-	TRBJ1-1	-	CASSLTQGLNTEAFF	TGTGCCAGCAGCTTAACTCAGGGCCTGAACACTGAAGCTTTCTTT
TRBV5-1	-	TRBJ2-2	-	CASSLAGVVTGELFF	TGCGCCAGCAGCTTGGCAGGGGTTGTCACCGGGGAGCTGTTTTTT
TRBV4-1	-	TRBJ1-3	-	CASSQVRSSGNTIYF	TGCGCCAGCAGCCAAGTACGCAGCTCTGGAAACACCATATATTTT
TRBV18	-	TRBJ1-1	few	CASSTVLNTEAFF	TGTGCCAGCTCGACAGTACTGAACACTGAAGCTTTCTTT
TRBV5-1	-	TRBJ1-5	few	CASSWGTHSNQPQHF	TGCGCCAGCAGCTGGGGGACACATAGCAATCAGCCCCAGCATTTT
TRBV19	-	TRBJ2-5	few	CASSFRGQETQYF	TGTGCCAGTAGTTTCAGGGGACAAGAGACCCAGTACTTC
TRBV14	TRBD1	TRBJ1-2	-	CASSPGQGAGGYTF	TGTGCCAGCAGCCCAGGACAGGGGGCGGGTGGCTACACCTTC
TRBV4-3	-	TRBJ1-2	few	CASSQDRTGGYTF	TGCGCCAGCAGCCAAGATAGGACTGGTGGCTACACCTTC
TRBV5-4	-	TRBJ2-3	few	CASSLGLATDTQYF	TGTGCCAGCAGCTTGGGCCTAGCGACAGATACGCAGTATTTT
TRBV7-6	-	TRBJ2-1	-	CASSPTQAALSYNEQFF	TGTGCCAGCAGTCCCACCCAGGCAGCTCTCTCCTACAATGAGCAGTTCTTC
TRBV7-9	TRBD2	TRBJ2-1	few	CASSRTSGSSYNEQFF	TGTGCCAGCAGCCGTACTAGCGGGAGCTCCTACAATGAGCAGTTCTTC
TRBV28	TRBD1	TRBJ2-7	-	CASSQGVEGEQYF	TGTGCCAGCAGTCAGGGGGTCGAGGGCGAGCAGTACTTC
TRBV5-6	TRBD1	TRBJ1-5	-	CASSLIGTGINQPQHF	TGTGCCAGCAGCTTGATCGGGACAGGGATTAATCAGCCCCAGCATTTT
TRBV7-2	TRBD2	TRBJ2-3	few	CASSFAGGPGIGQYF	TGTGCCAGCAGCTTCGCGGGAGGGCCAGGAATCGGGCAGTATTTT
TRBV7-2	-	TRBJ2-6	-	CASSQDSGANVLTF	TGTGCCAGCAGCCAGGACTCTGGGGCCAACGTCCTGACTTTC
TRBV9	TRBD1	TRBJ2-5	few	CASSLTGFGETQYF	TGTGCCAGCAGCTTGACAGGGTTCGGGGAGACCCAGTACTTC
TRBV11-2	TRBD2	TRBJ2-2	few	CASSLVASGYTGELFF	TGTGCCAGCAGCTTAGTGGCTAGCGGGTACACCGGGGAGCTGTTTTTT
TRBV7-2	-	TRBJ2-1	few	CASSFRRINEQFF	TGTGCCAGCAGCTTTAGGAGGATCAATGAGCAGTTCTTC
TRBV5-1	-	TRBJ2-5	-	CASSLDTRKETQYF	TGCGCCAGCAGCTTGGATACGAGGAAAGAGACCCAGTACTTC
TRBV28	-	TRBJ2-7	-	CASRPPSGTYEQYF	TGTGCCAGCAGGCCCCCTTCGGGGACCTACGAGCAGTACTTC
TRBV5-8	-	TRBJ2-1	few	CASSLSRGYYNEQFF	TGTGCCAGCAGCTTGTCAAGGGGCTACTACAATGAGCAGTTCTTC
TRBV30	-	TRBJ2-1	few	CAWSEGSGSYNEQFF	TGTGCCTGGAGTGAAGGTAGCGGATCCTACAATGAGCAGTTCTTC
TRBV27	-	TRBJ2-6	-	CASSRRGRGRLSGANVLTF	TGTGCCAGCAGTCGAAGGGGTCGCGGACGGCTCTCTGGGGCCAACGTCCTGACTTTC
TRBV4-2	-	TRBJ1-2	few	CASSQEQRLNYGYTF	TGTGCCAGCAGCCAAGAACAAAGACTTAACTATGGCTACACCTTC
TRBV11-2	TRBD2	TRBJ2-7	few	CASSLGGAGEQYF	TGTGCCAGCAGCTTGGGAGGGGCTGGCGAGCAGTACTTC
TRBV5-6	TRBD1	TRBJ1-2	-	CASSLGQGLLYGYTF	TGTGCCAGCAGCTTGGGACAGGGGCTCTTGTATGGCTACACCTTC
TRBV7-2	TRBD1	TRBJ2-7	few	CASSFGQGASEQYF	TGTGCCAGCAGCTTCGGACAGGGGGCTAGCGAGCAGTACTTC
TRBV6-1	-	TRBJ2-1	few	CASSEAHMPSDIPNEQFF	TGTGCCAGCAGTGAAGCGCATATGCCATCGGACATCCCTAATGAGCAGTTCTTC
TRBV4-1	TRBD1	TRBJ1-5	-	CASSRQGEYQPQHF	TGCGCCAGCAGCCGACAGGGAGAGTATCAGCCCCAGCATTTT
TRBV30	-	TRBJ2-7	-	CAWSTPGVEQYF	TGTGCCTGGAGTACTCCAGGGGTCGAGCAGTACTTC
TRBV28	-	TRBJ2-7	few	CASSLSAYEQYF	TGTGCCAGCAGTCTATCAGCGTACGAGCAGTACTTC
TRBV4-3	TRBD1	TRBJ1-2	-	CASSHGDRSNNYGYTF	TGCGCCAGCAGCCATGGGGACAGGTCCAATAACTATGGCTACACCTTC
TRBV10-3	-	TRBJ1-2	few	CAISDETTNGYTF	TGTGCCATCAGTGACGAAACCACAAATGGCTACACCTTC
TRBV5-1	TRBD2	TRBJ2-1	-	CASSSGTSGGYNEQFF	TGCGCCAGCAGCTCGGGGACTAGCGGAGGGTACAATGAGCAGTTCTTC
TRBV7-2	-	TRBJ2-3	few	CASSPVLWDTQYF	TGTGCCAGCAGCCCCGTACTATGGGATACGCAGTATTTT
TRBV7-3	-	TRBJ2-2	-	CASSPTTGFPGELFF	TGTGCCAGCAGCCCGACAACGGGGTTTCCCGGGGAGCTGTTTTTT
TRBV18	-	TRBJ2-1	-	CASGVSNEQFF	TGTGCCTCAGGGGTTTCGAATGAGCAGTTCTTC
TRBV29-1	-	TRBJ1-5	-	CSVAEGSPNQPQHF	TGCAGCGTTGCAGAGGGCAGCCCCAATCAGCCCCAGCATTTT
TRBV7-9	TRBD1	TRBJ2-5	few	CASSVRDRGPETQYF	TGTGCCAGCAGCGTCCGGGACAGGGGTCCAGAGACCCAGTACTTC
TRBV28	-	TRBJ2-5	few	CASSLSAAQETQYF	TGTGCCAGCAGTTTATCGGCGGCCCAAGAGACCCAGTACTTC
TRBV6-6	-	TRBJ2-7	-	CASRNSGTPLEQYF	TGTGCCAGCAGGAACTCCGGGACACCCCTCGAGCAGTACTTC
TRBV14	-	TRBJ2-1	-	CASSLGTPFQKFF	TGTGCCAGCAGCCTCGGGACACCTTTTCAGAAGTTCTTC
TRBV20-1	-	TRBJ2-1	few	CGATYNEQFF	TGCGGGGCCACCTACAATGAGCAGTTCTTC
TRBV18	-	TRBJ2-5	-	CASSPRGTPEETQYF	TGTGCCAGCTCACCGCGGGGAACCCCGGAGGAGACCCAGTACTTC
TRBV29-1	-	TRBJ1-5	-	CSVQSAGQPQHF	TGCAGCGTTCAATCCGCGGGTCAGCCCCAGCATTTT